The source of this TCR beta chain is a study of blood T cell dynamics during melanoma immunotherapy. Only in-frame clones appear in the TCRdb table, and some are missing; sequencing was by immunoSEQ multiplex PCR. The top ten hold 3% to 4% of the sample, which has 12,000 or so clones, under 90% seen once. Germline V CDR1 and CDR2: SGHTA, FQGNSA. Trimming took off 2 bases at V and 0 bases at J, with 12 bases between the two ends. The CDR3 totals 16 residues. Sample time point: pre-treatment baseline. The source is a human donor with melanoma. The chain joins TRBV7-2 to TRBJ2-3; D tentatively fits TRBD1 or TRBD2 (6 bases each). Here the sequenced sample was blood, taken from a patient treated with checkpoint blockade. CDR3 nucleotides: TGTGCCAGCAGCTTAACGGGGGCTTCTAGCACAGATACGCAGTATTTT. Its translation is CASSLTGASSTDTQYF.